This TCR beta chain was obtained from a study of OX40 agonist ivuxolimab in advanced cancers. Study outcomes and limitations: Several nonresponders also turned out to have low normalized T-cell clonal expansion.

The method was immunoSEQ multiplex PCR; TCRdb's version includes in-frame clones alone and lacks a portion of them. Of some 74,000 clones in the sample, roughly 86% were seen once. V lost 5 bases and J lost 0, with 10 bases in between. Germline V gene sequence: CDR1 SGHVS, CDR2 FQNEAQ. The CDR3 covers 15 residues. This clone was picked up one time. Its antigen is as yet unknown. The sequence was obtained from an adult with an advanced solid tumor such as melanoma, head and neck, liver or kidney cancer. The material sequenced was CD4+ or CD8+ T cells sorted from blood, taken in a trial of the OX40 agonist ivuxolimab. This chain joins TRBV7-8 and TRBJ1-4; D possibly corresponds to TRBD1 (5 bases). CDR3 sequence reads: CASSMGLTTNEKLFF. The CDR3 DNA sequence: TGTGCCAGCAGCATGGGACTCACAACTAATGAAAAACTGTTTTTT.